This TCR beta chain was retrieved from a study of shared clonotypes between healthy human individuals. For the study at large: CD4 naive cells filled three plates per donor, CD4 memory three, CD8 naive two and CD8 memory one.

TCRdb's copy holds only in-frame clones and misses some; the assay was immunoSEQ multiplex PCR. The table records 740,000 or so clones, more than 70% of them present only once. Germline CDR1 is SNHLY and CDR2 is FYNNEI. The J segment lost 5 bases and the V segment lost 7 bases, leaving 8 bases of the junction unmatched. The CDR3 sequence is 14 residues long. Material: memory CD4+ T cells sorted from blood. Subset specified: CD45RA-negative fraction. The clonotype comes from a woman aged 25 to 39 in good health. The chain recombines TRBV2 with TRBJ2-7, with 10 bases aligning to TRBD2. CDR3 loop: CASMEREGPHEQYF. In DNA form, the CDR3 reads TGTGCCAGCATGGAGCGGGAGGGCCCCCACGAGCAGTACTTC.